These 5 T cell receptor beta chains share one sample of origin, sequenced in a study of human T cells and chemical hapten exposure. From the RACE reads, TCRdb called clonotypes with MiXCR, one entry per CDR3 protein. The sample holds approximately 60,000 distinct CDR3 sequences, approximately 10% seen once. Time point denoted: patch test 3, about 24 weeks after DPC sensitization. Described treatment: therapeutic diphenylcyclopropenone sensitization with weekly scalp DPC. Sequenced here: whole blood, sampled in connection with sensitization to the hapten diphenylcyclopropenone (DPC). The receptors were sampled from a woman aged 25 to 39 with alopecia areata. Some clones in this sample may be carry-over from other donors' samples.

This clonotype came up a few times. The chain recombines TRBV23-1 with TRBJ2-3, with 13 nucleotides matching TRBD2. TRBV23-1 is annotated as an ORF whose role is uncertain. The CDR3 consists of 20 residues. Trimming cost V 3 bases and J 1 base; bases outside gene matches: 13. The CDR3 region is CASSHRTSGSLGVGTDTQYF. CDR3 nucleotide sequence: TGCGCCAGCAGTCATAGGACTAGCGGGAGTCTCGGGGTCGGCACAGATACGCAGTATTTT.

The chain carries TRBV29-1 and TRBJ2-1; tentative D call: TRBD1 (5 bases). Germline V gives CDR1 SQVTM, CDR2 ANQGSEA. Trimming stripped 6 bases from V and 5 bases from J, with 17 bases between. The CDR3 spans 14 residues. CDR3 sequence (DNA): TGCAGCGTCGCGACAGCGACTTCACACAATGAGCAGTTCTTC. This translates into CSVATATSHNEQFF.

The CDR3 bases are TGTGCCAGCAGTTACTCGAGGCCCCAGCTAACAGATACGCAGTATTTT. Amino acids: CASSYSRPQLTDTQYF. This chain links TRBV6-6 with TRBJ2-3; unclear D gene. The CDR3 runs to 16 residues. In germline, CDR1 is MNHNY, CDR2 SVGAGI (reference sequence). V lost 0 bases and J 3 bases, leaving 13 bases between the germline ends.

This clonotype was detected many times. The V call is TRBV12-3 or TRBV12-4, the J call TRBJ2-5, with D possibly called TRBD1 or TRBD2 (6 bases each). The CDR3 is 16 residues long. V lost 6 bases to trimming and J lost 5 bases, with 22 bases between them. CDR3 loop: CASSHIRGGGKETQYF. The CDR3 nucleotides are TGTGCCAGCAGCCACATCCGAGGGGGAGGCAAGGAGACCCAGTACTTC.

This clonotype was seen many times. V is TRBV7-2 and J is TRBJ2-7; TRBD2 matches at 7 bases. The CDR3 is made up of 15 amino acids. Germline trimming cut 1 base from V and 3 bases from J; bases unmatched to any gene: 6. Per the germline V gene, CDR1 is SGHTA and CDR2 is FQGNSA. CDR3 sequence reads: CASSLGEGTLYEQYF. For the CDR3, the DNA is TGTGCCAGCAGCTTAGGGGAGGGAACCCTCTACGAGCAGTACTTC.